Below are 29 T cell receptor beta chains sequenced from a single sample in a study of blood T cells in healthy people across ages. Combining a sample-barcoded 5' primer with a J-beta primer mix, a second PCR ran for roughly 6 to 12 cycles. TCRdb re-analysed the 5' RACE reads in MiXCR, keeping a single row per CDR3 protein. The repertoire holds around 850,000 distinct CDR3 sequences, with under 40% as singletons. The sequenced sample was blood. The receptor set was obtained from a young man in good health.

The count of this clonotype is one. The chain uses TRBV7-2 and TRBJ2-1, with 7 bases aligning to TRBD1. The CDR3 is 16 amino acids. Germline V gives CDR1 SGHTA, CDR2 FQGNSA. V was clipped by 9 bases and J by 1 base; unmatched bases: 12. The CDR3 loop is CASKPRGSWSYNEQFF. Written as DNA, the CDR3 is TGTGCCAGTAAACCCAGGGGGTCTTGGTCCTACAATGAGCAGTTCTTC.

The chain's CDR3 is CSAATALSGTQYF. The CDR3 DNA reads TGCAGTGCCGCGACAGCCTTAAGTGGGACCCAGTACTTC. V usage is TRBV20-1 and J usage is TRBJ2-7, with D possibly TRBD1 on 5 matching bases. The J call may be in error: the DNA end matches TRBJ2-5 better. Germline CDR1 reads DFQATT; CDR2 reads SNEGSKA (reference sequence). This CDR3 is built from 13 residues.

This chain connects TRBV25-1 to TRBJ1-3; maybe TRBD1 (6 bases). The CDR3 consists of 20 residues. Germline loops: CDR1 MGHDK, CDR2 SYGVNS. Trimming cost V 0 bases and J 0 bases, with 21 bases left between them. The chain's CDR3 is CASSEYSVRGGLHSGNTIYF. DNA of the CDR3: TGTGCCAGCAGTGAATATAGCGTTCGTGGGGGGCTACACTCTGGAAACACCATATATTTT.

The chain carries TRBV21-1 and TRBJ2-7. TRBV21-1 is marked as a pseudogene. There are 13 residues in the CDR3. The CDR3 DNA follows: TGTGCCAGCAGCAAACGAATAACAAATGAGCAGTACTTC. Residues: CASSKRITNEQYF.

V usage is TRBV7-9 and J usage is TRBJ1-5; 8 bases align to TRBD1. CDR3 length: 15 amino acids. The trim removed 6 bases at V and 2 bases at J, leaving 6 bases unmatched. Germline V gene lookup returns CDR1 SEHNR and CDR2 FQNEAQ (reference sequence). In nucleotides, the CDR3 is TGTGCCAGCAGAGCAGGGGGCGGGGGCAATCAGCCCCAGCATTTT. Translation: CASRAGGGGNQPQHF.

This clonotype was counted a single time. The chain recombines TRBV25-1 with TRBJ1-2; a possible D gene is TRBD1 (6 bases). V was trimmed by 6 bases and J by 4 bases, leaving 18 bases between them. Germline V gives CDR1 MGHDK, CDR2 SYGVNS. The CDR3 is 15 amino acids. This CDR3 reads CASRGTGQVTYGYTF. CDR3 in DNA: TGTGCCAGCAGGGGAACAGGGCAGGTTACCTATGGCTACACCTTC.

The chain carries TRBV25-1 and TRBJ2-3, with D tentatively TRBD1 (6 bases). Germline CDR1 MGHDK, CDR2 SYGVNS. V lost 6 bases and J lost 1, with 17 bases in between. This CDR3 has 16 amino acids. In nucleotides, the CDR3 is TGTGCCAGCAGACTACCGGACAGTAGGGGCACAGATACGCAGTATTTT. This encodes CASRLPDSRGTDTQYF.

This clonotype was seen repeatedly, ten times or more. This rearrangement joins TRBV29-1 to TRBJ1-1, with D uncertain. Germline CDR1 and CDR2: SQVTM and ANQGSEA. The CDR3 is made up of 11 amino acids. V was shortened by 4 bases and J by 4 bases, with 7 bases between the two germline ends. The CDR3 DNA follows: TGCAGCGTTGTATACAGCACTGAAGCTTTCTTT. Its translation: CSVVYSTEAFF. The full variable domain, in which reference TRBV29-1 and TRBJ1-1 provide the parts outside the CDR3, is SAVISQKPSRDICQRGTSLTIQCQVDSQVTMMFWYRQQPGQSLTLIATANQGSEATYESGFVIDKFPISRPNLTFSTLTVSNMSPEDSSIYLCSVVYSTEAFFGQGTRLTVV.

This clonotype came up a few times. In nucleotides, the CDR3 is TGCAGTGCTAGAGATCGGGGTAGCGGGACACCCTACGAGCAGTACTTC. Encoded protein: CSARDRGSGTPYEQYF. V gene TRBV20-1 combines with J gene TRBJ2-7, with 8 bases fitting TRBD2. Trimming at V came to 0 bases and at J to 2 bases, leaving 9 bases not matched to a gene. This CDR3 region has 16 residues. Germline assignment: CDR1 DFQATT and CDR2 SNEGSKA (reference sequence).

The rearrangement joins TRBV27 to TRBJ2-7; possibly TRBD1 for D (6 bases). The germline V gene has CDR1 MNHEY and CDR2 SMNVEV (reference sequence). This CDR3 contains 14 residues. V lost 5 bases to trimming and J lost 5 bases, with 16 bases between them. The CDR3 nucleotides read TGTGCCAGCAGTCTTCTACAGGGTAGTGACGAGCAGTACTTC. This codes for CASSLLQGSDEQYF.

DNA for the CDR3: TGTGCCAGCAGCGCGATCACAGGGGGCGACCAAGAAGCTTTCTTT. As protein: CASSAITGGDQEAFF. The chain combines TRBV9 with TRBJ1-1; TRBD1 matches 9 bases. Looked up from germline, CDR1 is SGDLS and CDR2 is YYNGEE. Trimming at V came to 3 bases and at J to 8 bases, leaving 11 bases not matched to a gene. The CDR3 consists of 15 residues.

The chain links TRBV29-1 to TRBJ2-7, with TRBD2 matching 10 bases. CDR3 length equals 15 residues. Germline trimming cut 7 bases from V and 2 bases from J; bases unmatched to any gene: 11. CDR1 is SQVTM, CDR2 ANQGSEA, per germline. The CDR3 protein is CSAEEREGLTYEQYF. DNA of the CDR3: TGCAGCGCCGAGGAGCGGGAGGGCCTTACCTACGAGCAGTACTTC.

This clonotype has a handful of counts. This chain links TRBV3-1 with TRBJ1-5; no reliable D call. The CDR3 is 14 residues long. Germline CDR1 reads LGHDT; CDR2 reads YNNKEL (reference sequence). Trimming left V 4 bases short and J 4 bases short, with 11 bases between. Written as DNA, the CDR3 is TGTGCCAGCAGCCCTGGGGAGGGAAATCAGCCCCAGCATTTT. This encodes CASSPGEGNQPQHF.

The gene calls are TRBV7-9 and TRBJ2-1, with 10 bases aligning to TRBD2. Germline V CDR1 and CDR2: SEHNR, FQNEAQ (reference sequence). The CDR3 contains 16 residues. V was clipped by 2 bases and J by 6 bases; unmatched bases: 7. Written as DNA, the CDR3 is TGTGCCAGCAGCTTAAATAGCGGGGGGCCCCGCAATGAGCAGTTCTTC. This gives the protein CASSLNSGGPRNEQFF.

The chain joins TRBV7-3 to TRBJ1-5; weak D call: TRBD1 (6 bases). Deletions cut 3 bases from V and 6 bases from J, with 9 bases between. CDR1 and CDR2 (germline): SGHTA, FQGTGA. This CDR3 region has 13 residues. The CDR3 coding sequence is TGTGCCAGCAGCTTGGGGGCAGCTCAGCCCCAGCATTTT. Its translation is CASSLGAAQPQHF.

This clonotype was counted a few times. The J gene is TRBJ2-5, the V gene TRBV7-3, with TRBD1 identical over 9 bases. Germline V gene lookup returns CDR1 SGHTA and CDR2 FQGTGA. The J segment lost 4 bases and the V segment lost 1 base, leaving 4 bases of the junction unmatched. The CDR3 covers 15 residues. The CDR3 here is CASSLRATGGETQYF. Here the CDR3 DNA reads TGTGCCAGCAGCTTAAGAGCGACAGGGGGAGAGACCCAGTACTTC.

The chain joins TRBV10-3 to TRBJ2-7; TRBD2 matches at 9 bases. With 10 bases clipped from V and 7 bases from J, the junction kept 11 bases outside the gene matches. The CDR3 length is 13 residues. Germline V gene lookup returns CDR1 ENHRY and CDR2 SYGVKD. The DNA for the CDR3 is TGTGCCACCGCGGGGGGGACCTACAAGGAGCAGTACTTC. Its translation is CATAGGTYKEQYF.

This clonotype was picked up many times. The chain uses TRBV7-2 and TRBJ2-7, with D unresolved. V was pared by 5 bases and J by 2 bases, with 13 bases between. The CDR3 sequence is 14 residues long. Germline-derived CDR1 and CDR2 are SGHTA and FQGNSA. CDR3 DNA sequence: TGTGCCAGCAGCCCTAGGGAAGGGACCTACGAGCAGTACTTC. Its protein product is CASSPREGTYEQYF.

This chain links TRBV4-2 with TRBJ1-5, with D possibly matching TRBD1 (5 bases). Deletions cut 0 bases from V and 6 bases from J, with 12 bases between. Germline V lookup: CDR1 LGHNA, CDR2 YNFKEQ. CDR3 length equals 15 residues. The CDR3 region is CASSQEWGGGQPQHF. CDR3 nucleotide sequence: TGTGCCAGCAGCCAAGAGTGGGGCGGGGGTCAGCCCCAGCATTTT.

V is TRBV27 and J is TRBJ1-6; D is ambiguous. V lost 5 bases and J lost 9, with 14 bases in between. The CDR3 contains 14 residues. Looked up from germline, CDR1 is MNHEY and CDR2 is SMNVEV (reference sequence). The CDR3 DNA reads TGTGCCAGCAGTGTCGGCCGCATGGGTTCACCCCTCCACTTT. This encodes CASSVGRMGSPLHF.

This chain's CDR3 is CASSSPPGGRGFGTQYF. The CDR3 DNA follows: TGTGCCAGCAGTTCCCCTCCGGGGGGGAGGGGGTTCGGTACGCAGTATTTT. The chain links TRBV7-2 to TRBJ2-3; 8 bases are a match to TRBD2. J was trimmed by 8 bases and V by 6 bases; bases with no gene match: 19. Germline V gives CDR1 SGHTA, CDR2 FQGNSA. The CDR3 loop spans 17 amino acids.

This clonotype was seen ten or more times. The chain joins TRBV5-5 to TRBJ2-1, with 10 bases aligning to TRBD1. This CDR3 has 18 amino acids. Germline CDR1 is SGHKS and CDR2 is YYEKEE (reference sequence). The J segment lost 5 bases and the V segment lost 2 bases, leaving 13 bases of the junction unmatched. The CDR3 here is CASSLRPIRDRGHNEQFF. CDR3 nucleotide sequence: TGTGCCAGCAGCTTACGCCCGATCCGGGACAGGGGCCACAATGAGCAGTTCTTC. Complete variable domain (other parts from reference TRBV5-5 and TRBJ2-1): DAGVTQSPTHLIKTRGQQVTLRCSPISGHKSVSWYQQVLGQGPQFIFQYYEKEERGRGNFPDRFSARQFPNYSSELNVNALLLGDSALYLCASSLRPIRDRGHNEQFFGPGTRLTVL.

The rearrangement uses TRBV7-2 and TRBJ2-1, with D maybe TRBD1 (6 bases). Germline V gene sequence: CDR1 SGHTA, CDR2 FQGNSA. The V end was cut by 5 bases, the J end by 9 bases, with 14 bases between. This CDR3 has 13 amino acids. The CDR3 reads CASSEAQGFEQFF. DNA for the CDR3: TGTGCCAGCAGCGAAGCCCAGGGGTTTGAGCAGTTCTTC.

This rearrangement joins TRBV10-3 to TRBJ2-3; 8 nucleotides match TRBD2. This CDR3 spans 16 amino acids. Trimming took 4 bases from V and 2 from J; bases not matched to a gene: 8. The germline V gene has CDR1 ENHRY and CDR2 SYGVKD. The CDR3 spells CAISGGSGDVTDTQYF. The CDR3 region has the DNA TGTGCCATCAGTGGGGGTAGCGGGGACGTCACAGATACGCAGTATTTT.

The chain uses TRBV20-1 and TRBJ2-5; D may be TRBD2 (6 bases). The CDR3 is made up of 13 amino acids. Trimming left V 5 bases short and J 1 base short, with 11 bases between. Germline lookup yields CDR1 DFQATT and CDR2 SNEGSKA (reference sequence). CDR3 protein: CSAPISGQETQYF. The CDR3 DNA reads TGCAGTGCTCCTATTAGCGGCCAAGAGACCCAGTACTTC.

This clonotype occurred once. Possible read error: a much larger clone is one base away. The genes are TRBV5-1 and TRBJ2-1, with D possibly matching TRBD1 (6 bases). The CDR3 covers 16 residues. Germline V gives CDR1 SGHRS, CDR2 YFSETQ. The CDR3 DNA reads TGCACCAGCAGCTTGGAGTGGCAGGGGTCATACAATGAGCAGTTCTTC. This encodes CTSSLEWQGSYNEQFF.

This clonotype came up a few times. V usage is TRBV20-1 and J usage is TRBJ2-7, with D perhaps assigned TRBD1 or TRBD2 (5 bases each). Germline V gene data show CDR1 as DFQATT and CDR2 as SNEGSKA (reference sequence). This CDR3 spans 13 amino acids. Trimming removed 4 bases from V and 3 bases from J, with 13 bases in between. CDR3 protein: CSATPGTVYEQYF. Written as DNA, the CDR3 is TGCAGTGCTACCCCTGGGACCGTCTACGAGCAGTACTTC.

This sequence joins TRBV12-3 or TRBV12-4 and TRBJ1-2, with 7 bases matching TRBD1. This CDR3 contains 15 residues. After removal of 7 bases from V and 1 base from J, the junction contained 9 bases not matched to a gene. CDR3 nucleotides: TGTGCCAGCACCCCGACAGGGAAAAATAACTATGGCTACACCTTC. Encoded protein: CASTPTGKNNYGYTF.

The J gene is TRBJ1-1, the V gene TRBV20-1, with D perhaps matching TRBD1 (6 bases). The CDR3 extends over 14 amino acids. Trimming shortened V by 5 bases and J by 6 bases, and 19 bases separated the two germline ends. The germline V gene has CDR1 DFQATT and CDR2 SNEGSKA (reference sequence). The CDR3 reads CSAPRQASTAEAFF. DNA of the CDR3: TGCAGTGCTCCCCGACAGGCAAGTACCGCTGAAGCTTTCTTT.